The clone carrying this TCR beta chain was seen more than once but under ten times. Its antigen remains unknown. These data come from a study of T cell responses to AZD1222 COVID-19 vaccine. Looked up from germline, CDR1 is SQVTM and CDR2 is ANQGSEA. The CDR3 is 14 amino acids. The study, taken as a whole, reports: Just six AZD1222 recipients tested seropositive at baseline.

Generated by immunoSEQ multiplex PCR, the TCRdb table keeps only in-frame clones and is missing some. The sample includes 90,000 to 130,000 clones, about 85% of them seen just once. The rearrangement links TRBV29-1 to TRBJ2-4, with D maybe TRBD2 (5 bases). This specimen was peripheral blood, taken on day 0 of AZD1222 vaccination. This TCR was sampled from an adult in good health. CDR3 sequence (DNA): TGCAGGAGAAGAGGGTACCTAGCCAAAAACATTCAGTACTTC. Amino acid sequence: CRRRGYLAKNIQYF.